Described below is a single TCR beta chain sequence and its context. Authors' methods: Amplification with reference gene primers provided the estimates of nucleated cell counts. Measured with immunoSEQ multiplex PCR; TCRdb has only the in-frame clones, and not every one. That table supplies the V and J calls and clone size; D and trimming were determined from the DNA. The table has around 220,000 clones, roughly 82% seen once. The data originate from a study of blood T cell repertoires in COVID-19. Study context: COVID-19 samples from acute and convalescent phases originated in the United States, Italy and Spain. PBMCs, B-cell-depleted T cells, or T cells provided the cDNA or gDNA that made up the material.

The CDR3 runs to 16 residues. Germline CDR1 and CDR2: MNHEY and SMNVEV (reference sequence). V was pared by 6 bases and J by 13 bases, with 21 bases of the junction left unmatched. The rearrangement links TRBV27 to TRBJ2-1, with 7 bases lining up with TRBD2. Sequences were obtained from peripheral blood. The receptor's source is a woman older than 75 with active or convalescent COVID-19. DNA of the CDR3: TGTGCCAGCAGCTTGTCGGGGGGAAGTTTGTCGGGGATACAGTTCTTC. This encodes CASSLSGGSLSGIQFF.